This T cell receptor beta chain is drawn from a study of regulatory T cells in long-lasting Graves disease. Turning to the study itself: Disease was considered persistent Graves' disease after over 5 years of antithyroid drugs (with positive TSH receptor antibodies).

Researchers made TCR beta libraries by using iRepertoire HTBI primers and running Arm-PCR on CDR3 regions. TCRdb redid the calling of the multiplex PCR reads with MiXCR, one entry per CDR3 protein. This sample carries 500,000 to 800,000 distinct CDR3 sequences, about 32% of them seen once, and the ten largest clones take around 40%. Study-level results: Persistent disease preferred TRBV28, TRBJ1-2 and TRBJ2-5; new disease, TRBV20-1 and TRBJ2-1. Persistent Graves' patients showed less TCR diversity than newly diagnosed ones.

With respect to this clonotype: Its matching antigen is unknown.

Germline assignment: CDR1 LGHDT and CDR2 YNNKEL (reference sequence). V was clipped by 2 bases and J by 3 bases, with 5 bases between them. This CDR3 contains 13 residues. Time point denoted: persistent/refractory GD, antithyroid drugs over 5 years with positive TRAb. Scientists built the TCR library using RNA that was extracted from PBMCs. Patients of an endocrinology department in Xi'an, China, were included. The clonotype comes from a female donor with Graves disease. J is TRBJ1-5 and V is TRBV3-1; D remains unclear. Sequenced here: peripheral blood mononuclear cells (PBMCs), sampled when the disease was refractory, from a patient treated with antithyroid drugs. The CDR3 region has the DNA TGTGCCAGCAGCCAATGGATCAATCAGCCCCAGCATTTT. The encoded protein is CASSQWINQPQHF.